This T cell receptor beta chain was identified in a study of shared T cell receptors in the human thymus (dated by TCRdb to the early 2020s). Study-wide context: The study investigated the way shared, self-reactive T-cell receptor alpha chains are produced in the human thymus.

The receptor library was made with the immunoSEQ multiplex PCR assay. Imported from immuneACCESS, the table was reduced by TCRdb to in-frame sequences with V and J called. These copies leave out some clones; in studies compared against another copy, an unresolved V gene accounts for under half, and the cause of the remainder is not known. The sample contains about 660,000 clones, around 87% of them found a single time. Of the sample, about 0.01% is held by the ten largest clones. Relative to germline, V is 3 bases shorter and J is 6 bases shorter, with 10 bases between their ends. The CDR3 numbers 12 residues from cysteine through phenylalanine. Only the CDR3 part of the read is kept: 36 bases, read in frame from the first base. Sequences SGHTS (CDR1) and YDEGEE (CDR2) are obtained from the germline V gene. Worth noting for this clone: What antigen it recognizes has not been identified. No much larger clone exists at a distance of one base, and base qualities are not known.

The same sample was also studied in work on human thymus T cells. The other study reports the following: Donors were immunologically healthy infants undergoing open corrective cardiac surgery for congenital heart defects in Finland. Thymus tissue was obtained as surgical resects removed during corrective cardiac surgery. Both the thymic and the peripheral blood repertoires appeared to show biased V and J gene segment usage. Highly overlapping thymic TCR repertoires among unrelated individuals were reported in the related research. The study used roughly 8 infant thymus samples plus four related peripheral blood samples to characterize TCR alpha and beta repertoires. The infant donors were about 6 to 250 days old, and the cohort included five or six males and two females. After being mechanically released from the tissue, thymocytes were kept at -70 degrees C in pellets of about 9-32 million cells. A QIAsymphony instrument was used to extract genomic DNA from frozen cell pellets. Using the immunoSEQ multiplex PCR assay, the TCRB and TCRAD loci were amplified from a standardized quantity of quality-controlled genomic DNA. Amplicons spanned the V(D)J region at a length sufficient to cover the CDR3 and identify V and J genes. Amplicon sequencing was performed on an Illumina platform through the commercial immunoSEQ service. Primer bias and sequencing errors were corrected as previously described, and TCRAD and TCRB were defined on the basis of the IMGT database. The repertoires were analysed using immunoSEQ Analyzer 3.0 and VDJTools for basic statistics, V/J segment usage, diversity estimates, rarefaction and pairwise overlap. Diversity was estimated with Chao1, ChaoE, Efron-Thisted, Shannon and inverse Simpson indices, and also on datasets down-sampled to the smallest sample. Repertoire overlap was determined by strict matching of CDR3 nucleotide sequence, V gene and J gene, and Jaccard-based multidimensional scaling clustering was applied. Thymus samples yielded on average about 810,000 unique TCRB clonotypes, compared with roughly 80,000 from blood samples.

The sample was thymocytes. The chain employs TRBV5-8 and TRBJ2-7, with the D gene not clear enough to name. This receptor was taken from a boy under two years old with a congenital heart defect. Donor details come from another sample of the same person, matched by shared clones. The CDR3 in this case is CASSWAPGEQYF. In nucleotide form, the sequence is TGTGCCAGCAGCTGGGCTCCCGGCGAGCAGTACTTC.